The source of this T cell receptor (beta chain) is a study of T-cell memory formation after mild COVID-19. With regard to this clonotype: The antigen is unknown.

Study results and caveats: Cross-reactive memory seemingly joined, as some responding clones were found in pre-infection memory.

5'RACE with constant-segment primers yielded barcoded, UMI-tagged TCR alpha and TCR beta cDNA libraries. TCRdb re-called the 5' RACE reads through MiXCR, storing one row per CDR3 protein. The sample consists of approximately 300,000 distinct CDR3 sequences, around a sixth of them appearing once. Between the trimmed V and J ends, which lost 2 bases and 0 bases, there was a span of 15 bases. CDR3 length equals 18 residues. Per germline, CDR1 SGHDT and CDR2 YYEEEE. The chain combines TRBV5-6 with TRBJ2-6; D is perhaps TRBD1 (6 bases). Input material: PBMCs or a T cell subset sorted from them (not recorded which). This receptor was taken from a young man who had mild COVID-19 (a few samples of this study predate the infection). Cell type and time point are not known. The CDR3 loop reads CASSFPGQIISGANVLTF. CDR3 sequence (DNA): TGTGCCAGCAGCTTTCCGGGACAAATAATCTCTGGGGCCAACGTCCTGACTTTC. The complete variable domain, with remaining parts taken from reference TRBV5-6 and TRBJ2-6, reads DAGVTQSPTHLIKTRGQQVTLRCSPKSGHDTVSWYQQALGQGPQFIFQYYEEEERQRGNFPDRFSGHQFPNYSSELNVNALLLGDSALYLCASSFPGQIISGANVLTFGAGSRLTVL.